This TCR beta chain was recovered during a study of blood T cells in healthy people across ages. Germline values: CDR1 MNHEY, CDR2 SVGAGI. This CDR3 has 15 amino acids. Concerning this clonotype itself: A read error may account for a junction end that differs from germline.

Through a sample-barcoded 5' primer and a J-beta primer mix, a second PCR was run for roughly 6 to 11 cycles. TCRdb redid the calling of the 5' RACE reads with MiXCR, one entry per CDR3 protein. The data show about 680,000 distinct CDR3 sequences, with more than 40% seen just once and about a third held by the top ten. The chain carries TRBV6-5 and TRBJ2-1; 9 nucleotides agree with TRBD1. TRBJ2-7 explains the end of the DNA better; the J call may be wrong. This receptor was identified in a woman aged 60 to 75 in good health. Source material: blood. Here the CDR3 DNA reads TGCGCCAGCAGTTACGGGACAGGGCCTCCCTACGAGCAGTACTTC. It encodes CASSYGTGPPYEQYF.